This T cell receptor (beta chain) was observed in a study of blood T cell repertoires in COVID-19. As for the study in general: The origin of the acute and convalescent COVID-19 samples was the United States, Italy and Spain.

The method was immunoSEQ multiplex PCR; TCRdb's version includes in-frame clones alone and lacks a portion of them. The sample includes about 100,000 clones, approximately 84% seen only once; the top ten take around 16%. This clone was observed a few times. The TCR comes from a woman aged 60-75 years with acute or convalescent COVID-19. The sample consisted of peripheral blood.

Here the CDR3 DNA reads TGTGCCAGCAGTTTATCGAGGGCAGGGGGCTACGAGCAGTACTTC. Translating it yields CASSLSRAGGYEQYF. The gene calls are TRBV27 and TRBJ2-7, with 7 positions matching TRBD1. This CDR3 comprises 15 residues. Germline trimming cut 0 bases from V and 3 bases from J; bases unmatched to any gene: 5. Germline values: CDR1 MNHEY, CDR2 SMNVEV (reference sequence).